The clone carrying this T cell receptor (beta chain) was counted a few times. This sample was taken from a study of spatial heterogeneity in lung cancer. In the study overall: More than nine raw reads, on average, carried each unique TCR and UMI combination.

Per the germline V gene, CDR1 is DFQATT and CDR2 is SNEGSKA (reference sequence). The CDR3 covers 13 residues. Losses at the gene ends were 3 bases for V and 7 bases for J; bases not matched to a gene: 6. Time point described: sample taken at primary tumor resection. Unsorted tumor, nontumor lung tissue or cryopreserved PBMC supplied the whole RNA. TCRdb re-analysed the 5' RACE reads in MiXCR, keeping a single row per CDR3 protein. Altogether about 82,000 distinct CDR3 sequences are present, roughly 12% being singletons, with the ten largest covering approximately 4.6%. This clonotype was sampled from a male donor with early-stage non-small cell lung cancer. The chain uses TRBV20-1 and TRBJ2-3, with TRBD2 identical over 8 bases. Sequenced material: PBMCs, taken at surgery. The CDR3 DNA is TGCAGTGCTAGGGGACTAGGGATGCATACGCAGTATTTT. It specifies CSARGLGMHTQYF.